A selection of T cell receptor beta chains follows, all from one sample in a study of T cells in Graves' hyperthyroidism and ophthalmopathy. TCRdb fed the multiplex PCR reads into MiXCR, producing one record per CDR3 protein. The sample lists fewer than 900,000 distinct CDR3 sequences, less than 20% seen once, with approximately 8.4% in the top ten. Sequenced sample: blood. These receptor sequences come from a man between 18 and 29 years old with Graves' hyperthyroidism. Each CDR3 is given with its conserved first and last residue. A D gene is named only where the DNA matches it firmly. Not every row has a clone size; where given, it reads once, few, many or a size class.

D: .
J: TRBJ1-2
size: .
V: TRBV30
DNA: TGTGCCTGGGGACGGACAAGGGATTATGGCTACACCTTC
CDR3: CAWGRTRDYGYTF

D: TRBD2
J: TRBJ2-1
size: many
V: TRBV12-3/TRBV12-4
DNA: TGTGCCAGCCGGACTAGCGGGAGGGACAATGAGCAGTTCTTC
CDR3: CASRTSGRDNEQFF

D: .
J: TRBJ1-1
size: .
V: TRBV6-5
DNA: TGTGCCAGCAGTTACTCGGCGGGCGCGAACACTGAAGCTTTCTTT
CDR3: CASSYSAGANTEAFF

D: TRBD1
J: TRBJ2-5
size: few
V: TRBV20-1
DNA: TGCAGTGCTAGAGGCGGGACAGGGGGTTTTGGAGAGACCCAGTACTTC
CDR3: CSARGGTGGFGETQYF

D: .
J: TRBJ1-5
size: .
V: TRBV27
DNA: TGTGCCAGCAGTTTATGGGGCGTGGGTCAGCCCCAGCATTTT
CDR3: CASSLWGVGQPQHF

D: TRBD1
J: TRBJ2-2
size: .
V: TRBV7-2
DNA: TGTGCCAGCAGTCAAGGACAGGGGTTAGGGACCGGGGAGCTGTTTTTT
CDR3: CASSQGQGLGTGELFF

D: .
J: TRBJ2-1
size: .
V: TRBV14
DNA: TGTGCCAGCAGCCCAACAGGGATCAATGAGCAGTTCTTC
CDR3: CASSPTGINEQFF

D: TRBD2
J: TRBJ2-7
size: few
V: TRBV27
DNA: TGTGCCAGCAGTTTTCGGGAGGGCCACGAGCAGTACTTC
CDR3: CASSFREGHEQYF

D: TRBD1
J: TRBJ2-1
size: few
V: TRBV5-5
DNA: TGTGCCAGCAGCCTCCGCTCCGGGACAGCGTACAATGAGCAGTTCTTC
CDR3: CASSLRSGTAYNEQFF

D: .
J: TRBJ2-1
size: many
V: TRBV2
DNA: TGTGCCAGCAACCGGGACTCCCTTTCCTACAATGAGCAGTTCTTC
CDR3: CASNRDSLSYNEQFF

D: TRBD2
J: TRBJ2-1
size: few
V: TRBV5-1
DNA: TGCGCCAGCAGCTTTACGACTAGCGTTTACAATGAGCAGTTCTTC
CDR3: CASSFTTSVYNEQFF

D: .
J: TRBJ2-1
size: .
V: TRBV28
DNA: TGTGCCAGCAGCGAAGGGGGAACCGGCAATGAGCAGTTCTTC
CDR3: CASSEGGTGNEQFF

D: TRBD1
J: TRBJ2-5
size: .
V: TRBV10-3
DNA: TGTGCCGCCAAAGGACAGGGAGAGACTCAGTACTTC
CDR3: CAAKGQGETQYF